This TCR beta chain stems from a study of cytomegalovirus exposure and HLA in healthy donors. Findings and limits, study-wide: Accounts indicate the classifier identified cytomegalovirus status with strong specificity and sensitivity.

PCR used 60 Vbeta primers and 13 Jbeta primers. The table came from immunoSEQ multiplex PCR; TCRdb's copy has only in-frame clones and leaves some out. The sample records 110,000 to 150,000 clones, 77% being singletons. Remarks on this clone: Its antigen remains unidentified.

The sequence derives from a male donor in good health and CMV-seronegative. Input material: PBMCs.

In DNA form, the CDR3 reads TGTGCCAGCAGCTTTCGACAGGGGGCCGAAGCTTTCTTT. As protein: CASSFRQGAEAFF. This chain links TRBV11-3 with TRBJ1-1; 10 bases fit TRBD1. This CDR3 region has 13 residues. Trimming removed 3 bases from V and 8 bases from J; junction bases left unmatched: 3. In germline, CDR1 is SGHNT, CDR2 YENEEA. The full variable domain, with the rest looked up from reference TRBV11-3 and TRBJ1-1, is EAGVVQSPRYKIIEKKQPVAFWCNPISGHNTLYWYLQNLGQGPELLIRYENEEAVDDSQLPKDRFSAERLKGVDSTLKIQPAELGDSAVYLCASSFRQGAEAFFGQGTRLTVV.